This TCR beta chain is drawn from a study of OX40 agonist ivuxolimab in advanced cancers. Data came from immunoSEQ multiplex PCR; TCRdb stores just in-frame clones and leaves some out. This table holds about 26,000 clones, about nine tenths found once. This clone was seen a few times. This CDR3 has 14 amino acids. Trimming took off 4 bases at V and 3 bases at J, with 13 bases between the two ends. Per the germline V gene, CDR1 is SGDLS and CDR2 is YYNGEE. The chain is built from TRBV9 and TRBJ1-2; tentative D call: TRBD1 (6 bases). The sample was CD4+ or CD8+ T cells sorted from blood, taken in a trial of the OX40 agonist ivuxolimab. The TCR sequence derives from an adult with an advanced solid tumor such as melanoma, head and neck, liver or kidney cancer. CDR3 sequence (DNA): TGTGCCAGCAGCCCCCTACAGGGACACTATGGCTACACCTTC. Its protein is CASSPLQGHYGYTF.